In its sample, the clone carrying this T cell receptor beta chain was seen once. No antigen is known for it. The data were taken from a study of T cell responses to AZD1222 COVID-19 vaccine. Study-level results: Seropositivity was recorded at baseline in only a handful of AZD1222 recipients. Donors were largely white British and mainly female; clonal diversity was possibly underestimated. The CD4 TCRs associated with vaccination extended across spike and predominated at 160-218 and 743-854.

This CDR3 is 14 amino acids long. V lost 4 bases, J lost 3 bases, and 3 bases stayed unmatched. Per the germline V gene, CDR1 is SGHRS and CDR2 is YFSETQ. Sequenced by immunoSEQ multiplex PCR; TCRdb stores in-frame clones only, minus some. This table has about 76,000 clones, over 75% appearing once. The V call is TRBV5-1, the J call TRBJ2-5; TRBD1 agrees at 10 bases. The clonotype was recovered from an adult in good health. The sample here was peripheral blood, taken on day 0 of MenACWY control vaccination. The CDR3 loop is CASSVTGGKETQYF. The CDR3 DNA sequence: TGCGCCAGCAGCGTGACAGGGGGCAAAGAGACCCAGTACTTC.